These 10 T cell receptor beta chains originate from one sample sequenced in a study of T-cell memory formation after mild COVID-19. One entry per CDR3 protein, called by TCRdb with MiXCR from the 5' RACE reads. The sample records about 360,000 distinct CDR3 sequences, approximately 15% being singletons. The source material was PBMCs or a T cell subset sorted from them (not recorded which). The source is a man younger than 35 who had mild COVID-19 (a few samples of this study predate the infection). Cell type and time point are not known.

This clonotype was observed a few times. This chain connects TRBV12-3 or TRBV12-4 to TRBJ1-4, with D unclear. V was trimmed by 2 bases and J by 7 bases, leaving 8 bases between them. The CDR3 sequence is 13 residues long. CDR3 residues: CASSLSGIEKLFF. The CDR3 DNA reads TGTGCCAGCAGTTTAAGTGGGATTGAAAAACTGTTTTTT.

The V gene is TRBV6-6, the J gene TRBJ2-1; 12 bases fit TRBD2. This CDR3 spans 18 amino acids. CDR1 is MNHNY, CDR2 SVGAGI, per germline (reference sequence). V shed 3 bases and J 4 bases; nucleotides not matched to a gene: 10. CDR3 in amino acids: CASSYITLTSGSYNEQFF. As DNA, the CDR3 is TGTGCCAGCAGTTATATCACCCTGACTAGCGGGAGTTACAATGAGCAGTTCTTC.

The CDR3 sequence: CASSLRSATARPDTQYF. CDR3 DNA sequence: TGTGCCAGCAGTCTTCGATCGGCTACCGCACGACCAGATACGCAGTATTTT. The J gene is TRBJ2-3, the V gene TRBV27; D gene uncertain. CDR1 is MNHEY and CDR2 is SMNVEV in the germline V gene (reference sequence). The CDR3 has 17 amino acids. Trimming shortened V by 5 bases and J by 4 bases, and 22 bases separated the two germline ends.

This clonotype was recorded many times. The V call is TRBV19, the J call TRBJ2-3; 13 bases align to TRBD2. V gave up 5 bases and J gave up 2 bases; unmatched junction bases: 4. The germline V gene has CDR1 LNHDA and CDR2 SQIVND (reference sequence). This CDR3 contains 16 residues. This chain's CDR3 is CASSRLAGGLTDTQYF. In nucleotides, the CDR3 is TGTGCCAGTAGTCGACTAGCGGGGGGCCTCACAGATACGCAGTATTTT.

The V gene is TRBV7-2, the J gene TRBJ2-3; 8 bases align to TRBD2. Germline V gene lookup returns CDR1 SGHTA and CDR2 FQGNSA. The CDR3 is made up of 16 amino acids. V lost 2 bases, J lost 1 base, and 5 bases stayed unmatched. CDR3 DNA: TGTGCCAGCAGCTTAAATTCGGGGGGGGGCACAGATACGCAGTATTTT. Its protein product is CASSLNSGGGTDTQYF.

This chain uses TRBV5-1 with TRBJ2-2, with 11 bases identical to TRBD2. Trimming took 4 bases from V and 7 from J; bases not matched to a gene: 15. Germline CDR1 is SGHRS and CDR2 is YFSETQ. The CDR3 is made up of 18 amino acids. For the CDR3, the DNA is TGCGCCAGCAGCGCTTCCACTAGCGGGGGTTCACGGATCGGGGAGCTGTTTTTT. Translated: CASSASTSGGSRIGELFF.

The chain joins TRBV28 to TRBJ1-5, with D perhaps matching TRBD1 (6 bases). The germline V gene encodes CDR1 MDHEN and CDR2 SYDVKM. CDR3 length: 14 residues. Trimming took off 4 bases at V and 5 bases at J, with 12 bases between the two ends. The CDR3 loop reads CASSSAQGHQPQHF. The CDR3 nucleotides are TGTGCCAGCAGTTCCGCACAGGGCCATCAGCCCCAGCATTTT.

The J gene is TRBJ2-3, the V gene TRBV11-2; D is undetermined. The CDR3 consists of 14 residues. CDR1 is SGHAT, CDR2 FQNNGV, per germline. The V end was cut by 0 bases, the J end by 4 bases, with 8 bases between. CDR3 in amino acids: CASSLDRSSDTQYF. The DNA for the CDR3 is TGTGCCAGCAGCTTAGACAGGTCTTCAGATACGCAGTATTTT.

V is TRBV7-9 and J is TRBJ1-4; unclear D gene. Germline V gene sequence: CDR1 SEHNR, CDR2 FQNEAQ (reference sequence). V lost 1 base and J 7 bases, leaving 4 bases between the germline ends. The CDR3 has 12 residues. CDR3 DNA: TGTGCCAGCAGCTTAGTTTCTGAAAAACTGTTTTTT. Its translation: CASSLVSEKLFF.

This clonotype was seen a few times. This chain uses TRBV27 with TRBJ1-1; 7 bases agree with TRBD1. The J segment lost 1 base and the V segment lost 6 bases, leaving 8 bases of the junction unmatched. Germline CDR1 reads MNHEY; CDR2 reads SMNVEV (reference sequence). The CDR3 contains 15 residues. DNA for the CDR3: TGTGCCAGCAGGGCCGTAGGGGGCGAGAACACTGAAGCTTTCTTT. Translation: CASRAVGGENTEAFF.